This T cell receptor beta chain was sequenced for a study of blood T cell repertoires in COVID-19. With V trimmed by 5 bases and J by 7 bases, 4 bases remained unmatched. This CDR3 is 13 amino acids long. Germline V gene lookup returns CDR1 SGHTA and CDR2 FQGNSA. TCRdb keeps only in-frame clones here, not all; method: immunoSEQ multiplex PCR. The table lists under 300,000 clones, approximately 88% of them singletons. This sequence originates from a man in his forties or fifties with acute or convalescent COVID-19. J is TRBJ1-2 and V is TRBV7-2; 10 bases map to TRBD1. The sample was peripheral blood. As DNA, the CDR3 is TGTGCCAGCAGCGTGGGACAGGGGAGTGGCTACACCTTC. It is translated as CASSVGQGSGYTF.